The rows below give T cell receptor beta chains drawn from one sample of a study of shared clonotypes between healthy human individuals. Clones were sequenced by immunoSEQ multiplex PCR, and TCRdb holds only the in-frame ones, with some missing. Of roughly 650,000 clones in the sample, about 95% are singletons; the top ten hold roughly 0.1%. The sequencing input was naive CD8+ T cells sorted from blood. These receptors originate from a woman under 40 in good health. The CDR3 runs from the conserved cysteine through the conserved F or W. The D gene is left open where the match is weak. Where a row states a size, it is once, few, many or the class of an expanded clone; other rows omit it.

v_call	d_call	j_call	clone_size	cdr3_aa	cdr3_nt
TRBV27	-	TRBJ2-7	-	CASSLLSRTYEQYF	TGTGCCAGCAGTCTTCTCTCCCGCACCTACGAGCAGTACTTC
TRBV27	TRBD2	TRBJ2-1	-	CASSQTGTSAYNEQFF	TGTGCCAGCAGTCAAACCGGGACTAGCGCGTACAATGAGCAGTTCTTC
TRBV2	-	TRBJ2-7	-	CASSEVWGTSGHEQYF	TGTGCCAGCAGTGAAGTTTGGGGGACCAGTGGACACGAGCAGTACTTC
TRBV5-1	-	TRBJ2-7	-	CASTDGYEQYF	TGCGCCAGCACCGACGGATACGAGCAGTACTTC
TRBV27	-	TRBJ2-1	-	CASSPRDLYNEQFF	TGTGCCAGCAGTCCCCGGGACTTATACAATGAGCAGTTCTTC
TRBV27	-	TRBJ2-3	-	CASSLSGTDTQYF	TGTGCCAGCAGTTTATCAGGCACAGATACGCAGTATTTT
TRBV13	TRBD2	TRBJ2-7	-	CASSQPGRGSYEQYF	TGTGCCAGCAGCCAACCAGGGAGGGGCTCCTACGAGCAGTACTTC
TRBV29-1	-	TRBJ1-5	once	CSVSPWVINQPQHF	TGCAGCGTTTCACCCTGGGTCATCAATCAGCCCCAGCATTTT
TRBV20-1	-	TRBJ2-1	-	CSAELVREQFF	TGCAGTGCGGAACTAGTTCGCGAGCAGTTCTTC
TRBV6-1	TRBD1	TRBJ2-7	-	CASEAKRQGYEQYF	TGTGCCAGCGAAGCCAAAAGACAGGGCTACGAGCAGTACTTC
TRBV30	-	TRBJ1-2	-	CAVKGQTYGYTF	TGTGCCGTTAAAGGACAGACTTATGGCTACACCTTC
TRBV28	-	TRBJ2-7	-	CASSFSASYEQYF	TGTGCCAGCAGTTTTAGCGCCTCCTACGAGCAGTACTTC
TRBV27	-	TRBJ2-1	-	CASSLRDVGNEQFF	TGTGCCAGCAGTTTACGGGATGTGGGTAATGAGCAGTTCTTC
TRBV6-1	-	TRBJ1-5	-	CASSYDSSNQPQHF	TGTGCCAGCAGCTACGACAGTAGCAATCAGCCCCAGCATTTT
TRBV15	-	TRBJ2-2	-	CATSRGTGNTGELFF	TGTGCCACCAGCAGAGGAACCGGGAACACCGGGGAGCTGTTTTTT
TRBV6-5	-	TRBJ1-1	-	CASSFTGNTEAFF	TGTGCCAGCAGTTTCACAGGGAACACTGAAGCTTTCTTT
TRBV7-8	-	TRBJ2-7	-	CASSLGQEGIEYEQYF	TGTGCCAGCAGCTTAGGTCAGGAGGGGATCGAGTACGAGCAGTACTTC
TRBV27	-	TRBJ2-7	-	CASSNNLLPYEQYF	TGTGCCAGCAGTAACAATCTCCTCCCTTACGAGCAGTACTTC
TRBV9	TRBD2	TRBJ2-1	-	CASSGGTSGTNEQFF	TGTGCCAGCAGCGGAGGGACTAGCGGGACGAATGAGCAGTTCTTC
TRBV10-2	TRBD1	TRBJ2-7	-	CASTPGQGLSGEQYF	TGCGCCAGCACACCGGGACAGGGGTTGTCTGGCGAGCAGTACTTC
TRBV28	TRBD2	TRBJ2-2	-	CASSPLLGGTSGSWSGELFF	TGTGCCAGCAGTCCCCTCCTGGGGGGGACTAGCGGGAGTTGGTCCGGGGAGCTGTTTTTT
TRBV4-1	-	TRBJ1-4	-	CASSWSGRTNEKLFF	TGCGCCAGCAGCTGGTCCGGCCGAACTAATGAAAAACTGTTTTTT
TRBV7-8	-	TRBJ1-3	-	CASSPRGRGVPGNTIYF	TGTGCCAGCAGCCCTCGCGGCAGGGGTGTTCCTGGAAACACCATATATTTT
TRBV5-6	-	TRBJ1-5	-	CASSLWGARQPQHF	TGTGCCAGCAGCTTGTGGGGGGCGCGGCAGCCCCAGCATTTT
TRBV5-6	TRBD2	TRBJ2-1	-	CASSSGLAGAYNEQFF	TGTGCCAGCAGCTCGGGACTAGCGGGGGCCTACAATGAGCAGTTCTTC
TRBV5-6	TRBD2	TRBJ2-7	-	CASSPLTSGRDEQYF	TGTGCCAGCAGCCCGTTGACTAGTGGGAGGGACGAGCAGTACTTC
TRBV4-1	-	TRBJ2-1	-	CASSQGLVNEQFF	TGCGCCAGCAGCCAAGGCCTAGTCAATGAGCAGTTCTTC
TRBV4-2	-	TRBJ2-5	-	CASSQRLQETQYF	TGTGCCAGCAGCCAACGACTGCAAGAGACCCAGTACTTC
TRBV28	-	TRBJ1-5	-	CASSSTGGSNQPQHF	TGTGCCAGCAGTTCGACGGGGGGTAGCAATCAGCCCCAGCATTTT
TRBV27	-	TRBJ2-7	-	CAISAAEGGYEQYF	TGTGCCATCTCCGCGGCGGAGGGGGGGTACGAGCAGTACTTC
TRBV28	-	TRBJ2-7	-	CASSGPLYGEQYF	TGTGCCAGCTCGGGACCCCTGTATGGCGAGCAGTACTTC
TRBV27	-	TRBJ2-1	-	CASSLSGGTGFEQFF	TGTGCCAGCAGTTTATCTGGGGGGACGGGCTTTGAGCAGTTCTTC
TRBV11-2	-	TRBJ2-3	once	CASRADTQYF	TGTGCCAGCAGGGCAGATACGCAGTATTTT
TRBV7-9	-	TRBJ2-1	few	CASSFVFDEQFF	TGTGCCAGCAGCTTCGTATTCGATGAGCAGTTCTTC
TRBV19	TRBD2	TRBJ2-1	once	CASSWTSGSIYNEQFF	TGTGCCAGTAGCTGGACTAGCGGGAGTATCTACAATGAGCAGTTCTTC
TRBV28	TRBD1	TRBJ2-1	-	CASRILLTGGIGDEQFF	TGTGCCAGCAGAATACTTCTGACAGGGGGCATTGGCGATGAGCAGTTCTTC
TRBV11-2	-	TRBJ2-2	few	CASEGEGNTGELFF	TGTGCCAGCGAGGGTGAGGGAAACACCGGGGAGCTGTTTTTT
TRBV5-1	-	TRBJ2-1	-	CASSYTYNEQFF	TGCGCCAGCAGCTATACCTACAATGAGCAGTTCTTC
TRBV11-3	TRBD1	TRBJ2-1	-	CASSPQGADEQFF	TGTGCCAGCAGCCCTCAGGGGGCTGATGAGCAGTTCTTC
TRBV5-1	-	TRBJ1-3	few	CASSLDPADSGNTIYF	TGCGCCAGCAGCTTGGATCCGGCAGACTCTGGAAACACCATATATTTT
TRBV14	-	TRBJ2-1	-	CASSHFGTGASEQFF	TGTGCCAGCAGCCATTTTGGTACGGGAGCAAGTGAGCAGTTCTTC
TRBV7-3	-	TRBJ2-3	-	CASTLTGGVTDTQYF	TGTGCCAGCACATTAACTGGCGGGGTCACAGATACGCAGTATTTT
TRBV7-8	-	TRBJ1-4	-	CASSPRRLGEKLFF	TGTGCCAGCAGCCCGCGTCGGTTAGGTGAAAAACTGTTTTTT
TRBV7-9	-	TRBJ1-4	-	CASSLSLTATNEKLFF	TGTGCCAGCAGCTTATCATTAACTGCAACTAATGAAAAACTGTTTTTT
TRBV28	-	TRBJ2-7	-	CASSLYRGEQYF	TGTGCCAGCAGTTTATACCGCGGCGAGCAGTACTTC